This is a list of T cell receptor beta chains from one sample in a study of blood T cell repertoires in COVID-19. The table came from immunoSEQ multiplex PCR; TCRdb's copy has only in-frame clones and leaves some out. The repertoire has fewer than 250,000 clones, roughly 80% of them found once; the top ten carry approximately 4.8%. Sequenced: PBMCs or T cells enriched from blood (not recorded which). The receptors stem from a woman between 45 and 65 years old who had been exposed to COVID-19. The CDR3 runs from the conserved cysteine through the conserved F or W. The D gene is left open where the match is weak. Expanded clones get a size class; other rows say once, few or many, or leave the size out.

D	J	size	V	DNA	CDR3
-	TRBJ1-1	-	TRBV12-5	TGTGCTAGTGGTTTGTGGATTGGACAGACCACTGAAGCTTTCTTT	CASGLWIGQTTEAFF
-	TRBJ2-1	-	TRBV10-3	TGTGCCATCAGCCTGGACTCGAGCCCTAATGAGCAGTTCTTC	CAISLDSSPNEQFF
-	TRBJ1-2	-	TRBV3-1/TRBV3-2	TGTGCCAGCAGCCACGGACAGTTCTATGGCTACACCTTC	CASSHGQFYGYTF
-	TRBJ1-1	-	TRBV5-1	TGCGCCAGCAGCTACAGGGACCCGTCGGGAGCTTTCTTT	CASSYRDPSGAFF
TRBD2	TRBJ2-5	-	TRBV7-9	TGTGCCAGCAGCTCCCGAGCGGGGGGGAGCGAGACCCAGTACTTC	CASSSRAGGSETQYF
-	TRBJ1-6	few	TRBV28	TGTGCCAGCAGTTTAGCCCAGGGCTTAACCAGGTATAATTCACCCCTCCACTTT	CASSLAQGLTRYNSPLHF
-	TRBJ1-1	-	TRBV2	TGTGCCAGCAAGGTCGGACCGGCCGCCCCGAGGGACACTGAAGCTTTCTTT	CASKVGPAAPRDTEAFF
-	TRBJ1-3	-	TRBV2	TGTGCCAGCGGGGCGGGAAACACCATATATTTT	CASGAGNTIYF
-	TRBJ2-2	-	TRBV5-1	TGCGCCAGCAGCTCCGGAGAGCACACCGGGGAGCTGTTTTTT	CASSSGEHTGELFF
-	TRBJ1-1	-	TRBV29-1	TGCAGCGTTCCAGGGGACACTGAAGCTTTCTTT	CSVPGDTEAFF
-	TRBJ1-2	-	TRBV6-2/TRBV6-3	TGTGCCAGCAGCCAGGGGCGCTATGGCTACACCTTC	CASSQGRYGYTF